The T cell receptor (beta chain) under discussion was sequenced for a study of blood T cells in healthy people across ages. CDR1 and CDR2 (germline): MNHNY, SVGAGI (reference sequence). V lost 2 bases and J 8 bases, leaving 12 bases between the germline ends. CDR3 length equals 13 residues. Sample-barcoded 5' priming and a J-beta primer mix drove a second PCR of roughly 7 to 11 cycles. A single record per CDR3 protein comes from TCRdb applying MiXCR to the 5' RACE reads. The sample has some 1.4 million distinct CDR3 sequences; approximately 42% are singletons. Study-wide findings and caveats: Any conclusive comparison of naive versus antigen-experienced cells was prevented by using unsorted PBMCs. Aged donors had fewer naive CD4+ cells and lower diversity than long-lived donors.

Of note for this clonotype: Its antigen is undetermined.

The sample was blood. The receptor was isolated from a young woman in good health. The chain links TRBV6-6 to TRBJ1-2; possible D gene TRBD1, 5 bases. In DNA, the CDR3 is TGTGCCAGCAGTTACGGGGGGATGGTCGGCTACACCTTC. This gives the protein CASSYGGMVGYTF.